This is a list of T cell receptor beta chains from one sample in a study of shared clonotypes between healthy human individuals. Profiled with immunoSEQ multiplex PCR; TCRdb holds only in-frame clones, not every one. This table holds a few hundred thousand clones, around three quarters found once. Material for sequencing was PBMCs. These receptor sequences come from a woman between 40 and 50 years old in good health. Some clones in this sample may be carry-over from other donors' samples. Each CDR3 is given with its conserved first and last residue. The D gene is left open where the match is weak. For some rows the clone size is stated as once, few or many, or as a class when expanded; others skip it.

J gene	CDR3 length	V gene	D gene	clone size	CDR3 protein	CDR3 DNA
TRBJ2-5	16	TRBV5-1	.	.	CASSLGQGGGQETQYF	TGCGCCAGCAGCTTGGGACAGGGAGGGGGACAAGAGACCCAGTACTTC
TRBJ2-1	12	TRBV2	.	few	CASRGGINEQFF	TGTGCCAGCAGGGGAGGAATTAATGAGCAGTTCTTC
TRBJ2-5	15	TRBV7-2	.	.	CASSSSSRNIGTQYF	TGTGCCAGCAGCTCCAGCTCCAGGAATATCGGGACCCAGTACTTC
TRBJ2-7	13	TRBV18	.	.	CASSPGSSYEQYF	TGTGCCAGCTCACCAGGGAGCTCCTACGAGCAGTACTTC
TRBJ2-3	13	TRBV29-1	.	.	CSVETGSADTQYF	TGCAGCGTTGAAACAGGGTCCGCAGATACGCAGTATTTT
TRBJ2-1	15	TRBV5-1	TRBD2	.	CASSLGTSRYNEQFF	TGCGCCAGCAGCTTGGGGACTAGCCGATACAATGAGCAGTTCTTC
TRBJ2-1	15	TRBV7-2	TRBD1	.	CASSLTGGYYNEQFF	TGTGCCAGCAGCTTAACAGGGGGTTACTACAATGAGCAGTTCTTC
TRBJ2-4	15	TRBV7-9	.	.	CASSLPGVAKNIQYF	TGTGCCAGCAGCTTACCAGGGGTAGCCAAAAACATTCAGTACTTC
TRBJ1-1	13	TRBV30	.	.	CAWSVRGNTEAFF	TGTGCCTGGAGTGTAAGGGGAAACACTGAAGCTTTCTTT
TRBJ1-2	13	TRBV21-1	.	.	CASTETANYGYTF	TGTGCCAGCACCGAAACAGCTAACTATGGCTACACCTTC
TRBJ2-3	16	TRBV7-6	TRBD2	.	CASSSALAGERDTQYF	TGTGCCAGCAGTTCAGCTCTAGCGGGAGAGAGAGATACGCAGTATTTT
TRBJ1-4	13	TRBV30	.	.	CAWSALRAEKLFF	TGTGCCTGGAGTGCTCTAAGGGCTGAAAAACTGTTTTTT
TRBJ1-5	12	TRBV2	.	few	CASRQDNQPQHF	TGTGCCAGCAGGCAAGACAATCAGCCCCAGCATTTT
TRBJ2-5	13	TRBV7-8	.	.	CASSLQGRKTQYF	TGTGCCAGCAGCTTACAGGGACGAAAGACCCAGTACTTC
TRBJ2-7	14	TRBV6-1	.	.	CASTPTWDSYEQYF	TGTGCCAGCACCCCGACCTGGGACTCCTACGAGCAGTACTTC
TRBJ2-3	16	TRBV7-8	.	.	CASSLGGIRVTDTQYF	TGTGCCAGCAGCTTAGGTGGAATCAGGGTAACAGATACGCAGTATTTT
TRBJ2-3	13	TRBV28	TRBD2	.	CASLAGATDTQYF	TGTGCCAGCCTAGCGGGAGCGACAGATACGCAGTATTTT
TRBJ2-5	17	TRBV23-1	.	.	CASSQSRIQAPSETQYF	TGCGCCAGCAGTCAATCGAGAATACAGGCTCCCTCAGAGACCCAGTACTTC
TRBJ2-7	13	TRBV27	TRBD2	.	CASRAGGGSEQYF	TGTGCCAGCAGGGCGGGAGGAGGGTCCGAGCAGTACTTC
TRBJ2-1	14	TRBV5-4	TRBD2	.	CASSSGSSYNEQFF	TGTGCCAGCAGTAGCGGGAGCTCCTACAATGAGCAGTTCTTC
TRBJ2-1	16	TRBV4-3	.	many	CASSQSGAGSYNEQFF	TGCGCCAGCAGCCAGTCAGGGGCGGGATCTTACAATGAGCAGTTCTTC
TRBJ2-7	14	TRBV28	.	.	CASSPRRDNYEQYF	TGTGCCAGCAGTCCACGGCGGGACAACTACGAGCAGTACTTC
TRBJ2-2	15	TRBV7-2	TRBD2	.	CASSSGTSGPGELFF	TGTGCCAGCAGCTCCGGGACTAGCGGCCCCGGGGAGCTGTTTTTT
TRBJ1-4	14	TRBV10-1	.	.	CASSESHQYGKLFF	TGCGCCAGCAGTGAATCCCACCAGTACGGGAAACTGTTTTTT
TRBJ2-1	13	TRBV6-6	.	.	CASSYSGENEQFF	TGTGCCAGCAGTTACTCCGGAGAGAATGAGCAGTTCTTC
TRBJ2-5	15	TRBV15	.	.	CATSRGPEGGETQYF	TGTGCCACCAGCAGGGGCCCCGAGGGGGGGGAGACCCAGTACTTC
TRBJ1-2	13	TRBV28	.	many	CASSKVPNYGYTF	TGTGCCAGCAGCAAGGTACCTAACTATGGCTACACCTTC
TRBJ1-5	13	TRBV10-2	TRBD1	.	CASRTGGTQPQHF	TGCGCCAGCAGAACAGGGGGAACTCAGCCCCAGCATTTT
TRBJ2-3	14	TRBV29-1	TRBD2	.	CSVAESGGTDTQYF	TGCAGCGTTGCGGAGAGCGGGGGCACAGATACGCAGTATTTT
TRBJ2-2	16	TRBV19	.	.	CASSPPQQKVTGELFF	TGTGCCAGTAGTCCCCCCCAACAGAAGGTTACCGGGGAGCTGTTTTTT
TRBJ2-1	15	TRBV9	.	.	CASSRSQASYNEQFF	TGTGCCAGCAGCCGCTCGCAGGCCTCCTACAATGAGCAGTTCTTC
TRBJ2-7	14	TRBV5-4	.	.	CASSLRGNSYEQYF	TGTGCCAGCAGCCTAAGGGGGAACTCCTACGAGCAGTACTTC
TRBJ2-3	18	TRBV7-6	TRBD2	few	CASSAIGTSGRTTDTQYF	TGTGCCAGCAGCGCGATCGGGACTAGCGGGAGGACCACAGATACGCAGTATTTT
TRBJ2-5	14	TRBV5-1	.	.	CASSLGLAQETQYF	TGCGCCAGCAGCTTGGGGCTAGCGCAAGAGACCCAGTACTTC
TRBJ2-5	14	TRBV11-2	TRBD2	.	CASSFSGTAETQYF	TGTGCCAGCAGCTTTAGCGGGACTGCAGAGACCCAGTACTTC
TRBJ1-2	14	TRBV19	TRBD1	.	CASSSGTGGYGYTF	TGTGCCAGTAGTAGTGGCACAGGGGGCTACGGCTACACCTTC
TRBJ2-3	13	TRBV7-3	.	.	CASSHGGKDTQYF	TGTGCCAGCAGCCACGGAGGGAAAGATACGCAGTATTTT
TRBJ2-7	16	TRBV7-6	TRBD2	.	CASHANPAGGYYEQYF	TGTGCCAGCCACGCTAATCCGGCGGGAGGGTACTACGAGCAGTACTTC
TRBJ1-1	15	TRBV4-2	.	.	CASSQEDSINTEAFF	TGTGCCAGCAGCCAAGAGGACTCGATTAACACTGAAGCTTTCTTT
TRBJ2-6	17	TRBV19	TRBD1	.	CASTLDRLRSGANVLTF	TGTGCCAGTACCTTGGACAGGCTCCGCTCTGGGGCCAACGTCCTGACTTTC
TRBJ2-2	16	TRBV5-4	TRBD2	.	CASSPSLAANTGELFF	TGTGCCAGCAGCCCTAGTCTAGCGGCGAACACCGGGGAGCTGTTTTTT
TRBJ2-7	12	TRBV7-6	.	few	CAVGQGEAEQYF	TGTGCCGTGGGCCAGGGGGAGGCCGAGCAGTACTTC
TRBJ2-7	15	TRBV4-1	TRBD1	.	CASSQEWDRGYEQYF	TGCGCCAGCAGCCAAGAATGGGACAGGGGCTACGAGCAGTACTTC
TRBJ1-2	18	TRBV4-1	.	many	CASSQELFVEGFHYGYTF	TGCGCCAGCAGCCAAGAGTTGTTTGTGGAGGGATTCCACTATGGCTACACCTTC
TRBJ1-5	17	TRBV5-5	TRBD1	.	CASSLVPGQGRGQPQHF	TGTGCCAGCAGCCTTGTCCCGGGACAGGGGCGGGGGCAGCCCCAGCATTTT
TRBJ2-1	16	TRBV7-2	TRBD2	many	CASSLGASGSYNEQFF	TGTGCCAGCAGCTTAGGGGCTAGCGGGAGCTACAATGAGCAGTTCTTC
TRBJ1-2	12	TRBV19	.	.	CASSIEGRGYTF	TGTGCCAGTAGTATTGAGGGCCGCGGCTACACCTTC
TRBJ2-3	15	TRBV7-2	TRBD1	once	CASSSGQGRTDTQYF	TGTGCCAGCAGCTCGGGACAGGGGAGGACAGATACGCAGTATTTT
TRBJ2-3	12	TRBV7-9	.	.	CASSRDRDTQYF	TGTGCCAGCAGCAGGGATCGAGATACGCAGTATTTT
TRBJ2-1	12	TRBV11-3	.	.	CASSRKGYEQFF	TGTGCCAGCAGCCGCAAGGGTTATGAGCAGTTCTTC
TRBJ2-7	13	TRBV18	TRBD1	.	CASSPPTGGEQYF	TGTGCCAGCTCACCACCGACAGGGGGCGAGCAGTACTTC
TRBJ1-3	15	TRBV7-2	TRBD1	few	CASSLVPTGGSTIYF	TGTGCCAGCAGCTTAGTGCCGACAGGGGGAAGCACCATATATTTT
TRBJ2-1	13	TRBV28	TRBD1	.	CASRDRGGNEQFF	TGTGCCAGCCGGGACAGGGGAGGAAATGAGCAGTTCTTC
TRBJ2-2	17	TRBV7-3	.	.	CASSLSPGTANTGELFF	TGTGCCAGCAGCTTAAGCCCCGGGACGGCGAACACCGGGGAGCTGTTTTTT
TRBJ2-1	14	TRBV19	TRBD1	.	CASSTGTDYNEQFF	TGTGCCAGTAGTACGGGGACAGATTACAATGAGCAGTTCTTC
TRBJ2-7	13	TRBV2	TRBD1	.	CASSRDRGDEQYF	TGTGCCAGCAGTCGGGACAGGGGGGACGAGCAGTACTTC
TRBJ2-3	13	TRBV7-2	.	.	CASSYGSTDTQYF	TGTGCCAGCAGCTACGGGAGCACAGATACGCAGTATTTT
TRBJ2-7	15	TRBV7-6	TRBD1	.	CASSSYRQGPYEQYF	TGTGCCAGCAGCTCCTACCGACAGGGGCCCTACGAGCAGTACTTC
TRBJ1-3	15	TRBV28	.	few	CASSFHQPGGNTIYF	TGTGCCAGCAGTTTTCACCAACCTGGTGGAAACACCATATATTTT